The 31 T cell receptor beta chains below were found in one sample sequenced in a study of monozygotic twins with inflammatory bowel disease. TCRdb reprocessed the 5' RACE reads and keeps a single row for each CDR3 protein, giving no DNA. The sample's table shows about 440,000 distinct CDR3 sequences. Sample: blood. These receptors all come from a human donor with ulcerative colitis or Crohn's disease, or a healthy co-twin of an affected twin (not recorded which).

The chain joins TRBV7-2 to TRBJ2-5. The CDR3 length is 14 residues. Germline V gene sequence: CDR1 SGHTA, CDR2 FQGNSA. The CDR3 protein is CASSLYGNQETQYF.

The genes are TRBV18 and TRBJ2-1; TCRdb calls TRBD2, which cannot be checked without DNA. The CDR3 is made up of 15 amino acids. Germline V gene lookup returns CDR1 KGHSH and CDR2 LQKENI. The CDR3 here is CASSPRTTNYNEQFF.

The rearrangement uses TRBV20-1 and TRBJ2-7; the D call from TCRdb, TRBD2, cannot be confirmed without DNA. The CDR3 is 14 residues long. Germline V gene sequence: CDR1 DFQATT, CDR2 SNEGSKA (reference sequence). The CDR3 loop reads CSASPGTSLMEQYF.

This chain links TRBV11-2 with TRBJ2-5. CDR1 SGHAT and CDR2 FQNNGV come from the germline V gene. The CDR3 covers 13 residues. The CDR3 loop reads CASSLGLIETQYF.

The chain is built from TRBV11-2 and TRBJ2-1. The CDR3 consists of 15 residues. Germline CDR1 is SGHAT and CDR2 is FQNNGV. CDR3 amino acids: CASSLKFTANNEQFF.

V and J are TRBV18 and TRBJ2-1; TCRdb calls TRBD2, which cannot be checked without DNA. The CDR3 is 20 amino acids. Germline V gene data show CDR1 as KGHSH and CDR2 as LQKENI. This CDR3 reads CASSLPRTSGRAHLINEQFF. The full variable domain, its missing parts supplied by reference TRBV18 and TRBJ2-1, is NAGVMQNPRHLVRRRGQEARLRCSPMKGHSHVYWYRQLPEEGLKFMVYLQKENIIDESGMPKERFSAEFPKEGPSILRIQQVVRGDSAAYFCASSLPRTSGRAHLINEQFFGPGTRLTVL.

The gene calls are TRBV5-1 and TRBJ1-5; TCRdb selects TRBD1, and the lack of DNA leaves this call unchecked. The V gene's germline CDR1 is SGHRS and CDR2 YFSETQ. This CDR3 region has 17 residues. The CDR3 sequence is CASSLGTGQGVNQPQHF.

The chain uses TRBV6-4 and TRBJ2-1; TCRdb calls TRBD2, which cannot be checked without DNA. Germline V CDR1 and CDR2: MRHNA, SNTAGT. The CDR3 has 18 residues. CDR3 region: CASSDSNVGTSVYNEQFF.

The chain combines TRBV11-2 with TRBJ2-5; TCRdb gives TRBD1 as the D gene, but with no DNA this cannot be confirmed. This CDR3 has 22 residues. CDR1 and CDR2 (germline): SGHAT, FQNNGV. CDR3 in amino acids: CASSLVPGGGSLQPWYQETQYF. Full variable domain (missing parts from reference TRBV11-2 and TRBJ2-5): EAGVAQSPRYKIIEKRQSVAFWCNPISGHATLYWYQQILGQGPKLLIQFQNNGVVDDSQLPKDRFSAERLKGVDSTLKIQPAKLEDSAVYLCASSLVPGGGSLQPWYQETQYFGPGTRLLVL.

This chain links TRBV7-2 with TRBJ2-3; there is no DNA to check the TCRdb D call of TRBD2. This CDR3 has 16 amino acids. In germline, CDR1 is SGHTA, CDR2 FQGNSA. CDR3 region: CASSFRLAGAADTQYF.

The chain employs TRBV7-9 and TRBJ2-2. Germline CDR1 SEHNR, CDR2 FQNEAQ (reference sequence). The CDR3 runs to 15 residues. The CDR3 sequence is CASSLAGMNTGELFF.

The rearrangement uses TRBV14 and TRBJ2-6. Germline V lookup: CDR1 SGHDN, CDR2 FVKESK. This CDR3 is built from 16 residues. CDR3: CASSLEGWTGANVLTF.

The J gene is TRBJ1-3, the V gene TRBV20-1. The CDR3 is 12 residues long. Germline V gives CDR1 DFQATT, CDR2 SNEGSKA (reference sequence). CDR3 residues: CSATQDGNTIYF.

The chain joins TRBV10-3 to TRBJ1-5; as DNA is missing, the TRBD1 call by TCRdb cannot be tested. CDR1 and CDR2 (germline): ENHRY, SYGVKD. The CDR3 has 13 amino acids. The CDR3 reads CAIGGGSNQPQHF.

This chain connects TRBV5-4 to TRBJ2-3. The CDR3 is made up of 13 amino acids. Germline V CDR1 and CDR2: SGHNT, YYREEE (reference sequence). CDR3 protein: CASRSDGTDTQYF. Drawing the rest from reference TRBV5-4 and TRBJ2-3, the complete variable domain is ETGVTQSPTHLIKTRGQQVTLRCSSQSGHNTVSWYQQALGQGPQFIFQYYREEENGRGNFPPRFSGLQFPNYSSELNVNALELDDSALYLCASRSDGTDTQYFGPGTRLTVL.

The chain uses TRBV7-3 and TRBJ2-3; there is no DNA to check the TCRdb D call of TRBD2. CDR3 size: 15 residues. Germline CDR1 is SGHTA and CDR2 is FQGTGA. The CDR3 protein is CASSSGLAGGDTQYF.

The chain employs TRBV7-6 and TRBJ2-2. This CDR3 contains 15 residues. CDR1 and CDR2 from the germline V gene are SGHVS and FNYEAQ. Here the CDR3 reads CASSLSMINTGELFF.

V and J are TRBV18 and TRBJ1-6; with no DNA, the TCRdb D assignment of TRBD1 cannot be verified. There are 18 residues in the CDR3. Germline CDR1 and CDR2: KGHSH and LQKENI. The CDR3 sequence is CASSPWSQGSSYNSPLHF.

The rearrangement uses TRBV20-1 and TRBJ2-1; the TCRdb call, TRBD1, lacks DNA for checking. The CDR3 has 17 residues. Germline V gives CDR1 DFQATT, CDR2 SNEGSKA (reference sequence). The CDR3 region is CSARKPNRGLGHNEQFF.

The V call is TRBV2, the J call TRBJ1-2. This CDR3 is 14 amino acids long. Germline V lookup: CDR1 SNHLY, CDR2 FYNNEI. CDR3 in amino acids: CASSVTATNYGYTF.

The J gene is TRBJ2-1, the V gene TRBV30; TCRdb's D gene call, TRBD1, goes unchecked for lack of DNA. CDR3 length equals 13 residues. The germline CDR1 and CDR2 sequences are GTSNPN and SVGIG (reference sequence). The CDR3 loop is CAWRARGDNEQFF.

The rearrangement uses TRBV5-1 and TRBJ2-7. CDR1 and CDR2 (germline): SGHRS, YFSETQ. The CDR3 extends over 15 amino acids. The CDR3 sequence is CASSSPSGGTYEQYF.

The V and J genes are TRBV10-3 and TRBJ2-3; TCRdb lists TRBD2, though no DNA is available to test this call. CDR3 length: 14 amino acids. Germline V lookup: CDR1 ENHRY, CDR2 SYGVKD. CDR3 region: CAITSGQSGDTQYF.

This chain connects TRBV6-1 to TRBJ1-3; there is no DNA to check the TCRdb D call of TRBD1. This CDR3 contains 16 residues. In germline, CDR1 is MNHNS, CDR2 SASEGT. The CDR3 loop is CASGAGTYDSGNTIYF.

The V call is TRBV30, the J call TRBJ2-1; there is no DNA to check the TCRdb D call of TRBD2. The CDR3 length is 14 residues. Germline CDR1 reads GTSNPN; CDR2 reads SVGIG (reference sequence). CDR3: CAWGAGVGHNEQFF. Based on the CDR3 plus reference TRBV30 and TRBJ2-1, the full variable domain is SQTIHQWPATLVQPVGSPLSLECTVEGTSNPNLYWYRQAAGRGLQLLFYSVGIGQISSEVPQNLSASRPQDRQFILSSKKLLLSDSGFYLCAWGAGVGHNEQFFGPGTRLTVL.

The V and J genes are TRBV27 and TRBJ1-3; lacking DNA, the TRBD1 call made by TCRdb goes unchecked. Germline lookup yields CDR1 MNHEY and CDR2 SMNVEV (reference sequence). The CDR3 consists of 15 residues. CDR3 sequence reads: CASVDLRARGNTIYF.

The V call is TRBV7-2, the J call TRBJ1-2. CDR1 SGHTA and CDR2 FQGNSA come from the germline V gene. This CDR3 is built from 13 residues. This chain's CDR3 is CASSLFLAGGYTF.

The V and J genes are TRBV11-2 and TRBJ1-1. CDR3 length: 13 amino acids. The germline gives CDR1 SGHAT, CDR2 FQNNGV. This chain's CDR3 is CASSLAGGNEAFF. Based on the CDR3 plus reference TRBV11-2 and TRBJ1-1, the full variable domain is EAGVAQSPRYKIIEKRQSVAFWCNPISGHATLYWYQQILGQGPKLLIQFQNNGVVDDSQLPKDRFSAERLKGVDSTLKIQPAKLEDSAVYLCASSLAGGNEAFFGQGTRLTVV.

The J gene is TRBJ2-5, the V gene TRBV2. Germline CDR1 and CDR2: SNHLY and FYNNEI. This CDR3 has 14 amino acids. CDR3 region: CASSEAGVQETQYF. The entire variable domain, with the rest obtained from reference TRBV2 and TRBJ2-5, is as follows: EPEVTQTPSHQVTQMGQEVILRCVPISNHLYFYWYRQILGQKVEFLVSFYNNEISEKSEIFDDQFSVERPDGSNFTLKIRSTKLEDSAMYFCASSEAGVQETQYFGPGTRLLVL.

This sequence joins TRBV20-1 and TRBJ2-3; the D call from TCRdb, TRBD2, cannot be confirmed without DNA. Per the germline V gene, CDR1 is DFQATT and CDR2 is SNEGSKA (reference sequence). The CDR3 extends over 14 amino acids. CDR3 loop: CTPMGRTSTDTQYF.

The chain links TRBV6-1 to TRBJ1-5; without DNA, the TCRdb call of TRBD1 cannot be checked. This CDR3 region has 15 residues. CDR1 MNHNS and CDR2 SASEGT come from the germline V gene. The chain's CDR3 is CASRPQGGSNQPQHF.